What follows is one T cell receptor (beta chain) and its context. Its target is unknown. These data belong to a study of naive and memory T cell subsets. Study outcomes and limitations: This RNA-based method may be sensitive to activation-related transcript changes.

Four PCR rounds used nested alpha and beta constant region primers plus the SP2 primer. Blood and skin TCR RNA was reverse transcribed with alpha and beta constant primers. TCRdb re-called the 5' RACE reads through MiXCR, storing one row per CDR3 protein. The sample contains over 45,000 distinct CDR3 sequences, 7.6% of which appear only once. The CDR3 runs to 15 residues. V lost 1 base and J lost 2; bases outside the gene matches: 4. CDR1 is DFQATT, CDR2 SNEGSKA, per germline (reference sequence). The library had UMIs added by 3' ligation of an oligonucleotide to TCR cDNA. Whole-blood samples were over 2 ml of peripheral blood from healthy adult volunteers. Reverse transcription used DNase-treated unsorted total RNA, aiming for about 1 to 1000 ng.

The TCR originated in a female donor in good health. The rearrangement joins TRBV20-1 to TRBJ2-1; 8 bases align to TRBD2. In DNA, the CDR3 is TGCAGTGCTAGAGGGGACGGGGGGGCCTACAATGAGCAGTTCTTC. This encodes CSARGDGGAYNEQFF.